This entry lists 11 T cell receptor beta chains sequenced from one sample in a study of lymphopenia after photon versus proton radiotherapy (dated by TCRdb to the late 2010s). Library preparation employed the immunoSEQ multiplex PCR assay. The table was pulled from immuneACCESS by TCRdb, which kept in-frame rearrangements only. Such tables lose some clones; where checked, under half of the loss comes from unresolved V genes, and the rest has no known cause. The sample records approximately 17,000 clones, around nine tenths of which are singletons. Clones ranked in the top ten supply approximately 6.2% of the sample. Here the sequenced sample was peripheral blood, taken from a patient treated with photon-based radiotherapy. These receptors were taken from a man in his 60s with pancreatic cancer.

This sequence joins TRBV5-1 and TRBJ2-5; TRBD2 might be the D (7 bases). CDR3 length: 15 amino acids. Germline CDR1 SGHRS, CDR2 YFSETQ. Trimming removed 6 bases at V and 2 bases at J, with 17 bases between. The CDR3 here is CASKAGGPVQETQYF. In DNA, the CDR3 is TGCGCCAGCAAAGCCGGGGGGCCAGTTCAAGAGACCCAGTACTTC.

The chain joins TRBV7-2 to TRBJ1-1; D is uncertain. V lost 3 bases and J 5 bases, leaving 10 bases between the germline ends. The germline gives CDR1 SGHTA, CDR2 FQGNSA. CDR3 length: 13 residues. CDR3 in DNA: TGTGCCAGCAGCTTCCGGCGTAGGACTGAAGCTTTCTTT. Encoded protein: CASSFRRRTEAFF.

The J gene is TRBJ1-1, the V gene TRBV11-2, with D unclear. CDR1 and CDR2 from the germline V gene are SGHAT and FQNNGV. This CDR3 has 15 residues. V lost 3 bases and J 1 base, leaving 12 bases between the germline ends. The CDR3 coding sequence is TGTGCCAGCAGCTTTAGGGTCTCGGCGAACACTGAAGCTTTCTTT. It is translated as CASSFRVSANTEAFF.

This clone was seen just once. V is TRBV27 and J is TRBJ1-4; 8 bases fit TRBD1. In germline, CDR1 is MNHEY, CDR2 SMNVEV (reference sequence). The CDR3 contains 14 residues. The J segment lost 5 bases and the V segment lost 7 bases, leaving 6 bases of the junction unmatched. In nucleotides, the CDR3 is TGTGCCAGCACCACTACAGGGGGGAATGAAAAACTGTTTTTT. Its translation: CASTTTGGNEKLFF.

The chain recombines TRBV7-3 with TRBJ2-1, with D maybe TRBD2 (5 bases). The CDR3 contains 14 residues. Trimming took 5 bases from V and 7 from J, leaving 15 bases between them. From germline, CDR1 is SGHTA and CDR2 FQGTGA. The CDR3 spells CASSPSASKNEQFF. The CDR3, as DNA: TGTGCCAGCAGCCCCTCCGCTAGCAAGAATGAGCAGTTCTTC.

V gene TRBV19 combines with J gene TRBJ1-2, with TRBD1 matching 11 bases. CDR3 size: 15 residues. CDR1 and CDR2 (germline): LNHDA, SQIVND (reference sequence). V lost 3 bases and J lost 4; bases outside the gene matches: 4. The DNA of the CDR3 is TGTGCCAGTAGTATCGCCGGGACAGGGGGCTATGGCTACACCTTC. Its protein is CASSIAGTGGYGYTF.

The gene calls are TRBV10-3 and TRBJ1-2; D gene ambiguous. Between the trimmed V and J ends, which lost 8 bases and 8 bases, there was a span of 9 bases. There are 10 residues in the CDR3. The germline CDR1 and CDR2 sequences are ENHRY and SYGVKD. CDR3 nucleotide sequence: TGTGCCATCGGACCGGAAGGCTACACCTTC. Translating gives CAIGPEGYTF.

CDR3 sequence reads: CSVVQGREQFF. In DNA form, the CDR3 reads TGCAGCGTCGTACAGGGTAGAGAGCAGTTCTTC. The chain couples TRBV29-1 to TRBJ2-1; D might be TRBD1 (6 bases). CDR1 and CDR2 (germline): SQVTM, ANQGSEA. The CDR3 has 11 amino acids. V was cut by 6 bases and J by 10 bases, with 13 bases left in between.

The chain employs TRBV7-9 and TRBJ1-2; 8 nucleotides agree with TRBD1. Losses at the gene ends were 3 bases for V and 4 bases for J; bases not matched to a gene: 1. Germline assignment: CDR1 SEHNR and CDR2 FQNEAQ (reference sequence). The CDR3 contains 13 residues. CDR3 in DNA: TGTGCCAGCAGCTTTACAGGGGGCTATGGCTACACCTTC. Protein sequence: CASSFTGGYGYTF.

The gene calls are TRBV9 and TRBJ2-4, with a weak D call TRBD1 (7 bases). V lost 4 bases and J 5 bases, leaving 13 bases between the germline ends. The CDR3 covers 14 residues. CDR1 SGDLS and CDR2 YYNGEE come from the germline V gene. Here the CDR3 reads CASSPEGQQNIQYF. The CDR3, as DNA: TGTGCCAGCAGCCCGGAGGGACAGCAAAACATTCAGTACTTC. The full variable domain, completed using reference TRBV9 and TRBJ2-4, is DSGVTQTPKHLITATGQRVTLRCSPRSGDLSVYWYQQSLDQGLQFLIQYYNGEERAKGNILERFSAQQFPDLHSELNLSSLELGDSALYFCASSPEGQQNIQYFGAGTRLSVL.

The rearrangement links TRBV4-1 to TRBJ2-7, with TRBD2 as a possible D gene (6 bases). Trimming stripped 4 bases from V and 3 bases from J, with 13 bases between. CDR3 length equals 14 residues. Germline V gene data show CDR1 as MGHRA and CDR2 as YSYEKL. CDR3 nucleotides: TGCGCCAGCAGCCGGGTGGAGGGGATCTACGAGCAGTACTTC. It specifies CASSRVEGIYEQYF.